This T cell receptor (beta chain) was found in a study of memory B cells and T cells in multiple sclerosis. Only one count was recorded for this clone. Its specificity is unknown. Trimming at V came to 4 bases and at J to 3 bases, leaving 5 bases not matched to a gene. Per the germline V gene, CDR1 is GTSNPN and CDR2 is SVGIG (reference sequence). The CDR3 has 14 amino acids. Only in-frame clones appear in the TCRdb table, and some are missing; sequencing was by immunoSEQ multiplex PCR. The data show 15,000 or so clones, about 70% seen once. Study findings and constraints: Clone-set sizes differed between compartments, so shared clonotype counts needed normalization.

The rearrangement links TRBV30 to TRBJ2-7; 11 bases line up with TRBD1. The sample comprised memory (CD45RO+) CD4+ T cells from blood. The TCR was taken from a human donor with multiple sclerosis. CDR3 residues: CAWTPGTGGYEQYF. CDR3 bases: TGTGCCTGGACCCCCGGGACAGGGGGCTACGAGCAGTACTTC.